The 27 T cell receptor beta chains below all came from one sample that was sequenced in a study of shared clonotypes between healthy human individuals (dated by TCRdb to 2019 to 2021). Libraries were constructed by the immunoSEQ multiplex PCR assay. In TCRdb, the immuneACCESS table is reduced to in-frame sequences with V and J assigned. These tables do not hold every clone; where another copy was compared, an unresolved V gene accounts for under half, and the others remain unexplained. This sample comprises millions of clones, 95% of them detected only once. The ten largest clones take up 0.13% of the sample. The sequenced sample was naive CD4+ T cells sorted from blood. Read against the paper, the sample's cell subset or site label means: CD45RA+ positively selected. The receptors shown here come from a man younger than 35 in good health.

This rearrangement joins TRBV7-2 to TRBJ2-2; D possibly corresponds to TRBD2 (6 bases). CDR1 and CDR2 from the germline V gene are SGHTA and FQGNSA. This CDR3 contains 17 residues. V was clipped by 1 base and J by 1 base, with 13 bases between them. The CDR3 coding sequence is TGTGCCAGCAGCTTAGGCCCCGGGGGAGAGAACACCGGGGAGCTGTTTTTT. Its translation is CASSLGPGGENTGELFF.

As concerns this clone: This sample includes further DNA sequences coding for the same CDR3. CDR3 residues: CASSVATYNEQFF. The CDR3 DNA is TGTGCCAGCAGCGTAGCTACGTACAATGAGCAGTTCTTC. The chain is built from TRBV9 and TRBJ2-1, with D unresolved. The CDR3 extends over 13 amino acids. Germline CDR1 reads SGDLS; CDR2 reads YYNGEE. Deletions cut 0 bases from V and 4 bases from J, with 5 bases between.

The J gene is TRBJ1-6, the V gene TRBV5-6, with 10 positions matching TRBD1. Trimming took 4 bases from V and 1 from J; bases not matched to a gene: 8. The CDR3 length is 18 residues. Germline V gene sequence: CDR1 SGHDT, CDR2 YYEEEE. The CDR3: CASSRDRGRGSYNSPLHF. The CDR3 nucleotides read TGTGCCAGCAGCCGGGACAGGGGTAGGGGTTCCTATAATTCACCCCTCCACTTT.

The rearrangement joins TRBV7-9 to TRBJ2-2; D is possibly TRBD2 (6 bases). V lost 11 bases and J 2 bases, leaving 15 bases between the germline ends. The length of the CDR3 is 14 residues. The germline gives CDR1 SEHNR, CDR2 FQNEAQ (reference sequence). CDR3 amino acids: CAGGGTRNTGELFF. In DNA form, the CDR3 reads TGTGCCGGAGGAGGGACTCGAAACACCGGGGAGCTGTTTTTT.

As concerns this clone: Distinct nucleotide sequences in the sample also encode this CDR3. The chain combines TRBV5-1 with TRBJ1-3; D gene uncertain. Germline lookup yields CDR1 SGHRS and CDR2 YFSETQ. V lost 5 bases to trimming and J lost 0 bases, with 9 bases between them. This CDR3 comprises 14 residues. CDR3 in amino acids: CASSPSGSGNTIYF. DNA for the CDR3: TGCGCCAGCAGTCCCAGCGGCTCTGGAAACACCATATATTTT.

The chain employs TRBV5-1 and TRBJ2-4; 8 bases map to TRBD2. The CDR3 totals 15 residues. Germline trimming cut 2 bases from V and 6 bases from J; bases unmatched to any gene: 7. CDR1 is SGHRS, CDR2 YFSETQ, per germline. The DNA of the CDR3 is TGCGCCAGCAGCTTTCAAGCGGGAGAGGGAAACATTCAGTACTTC. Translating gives CASSFQAGEGNIQYF.

CDR3 coding DNA: TGTGCCGCGGCAACAGGGAAAAATGGCTACACCTTC. It is translated as CAAATGKNGYTF. The chain joins TRBV10-3 to TRBJ1-2, with a weak D call TRBD1 (6 bases). Germline CDR1 reads ENHRY; CDR2 reads SYGVKD. The CDR3 totals 12 residues. V lost 11 bases and J 6 bases, leaving 16 bases between the germline ends.

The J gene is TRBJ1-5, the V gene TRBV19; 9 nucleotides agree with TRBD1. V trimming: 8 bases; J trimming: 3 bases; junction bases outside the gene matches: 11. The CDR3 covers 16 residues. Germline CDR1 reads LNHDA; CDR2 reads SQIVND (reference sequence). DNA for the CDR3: TGTGCCAGTCTTTTGGGGACAGGGTATCCCAATCAGCCCCAGCATTTT. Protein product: CASLLGTGYPNQPQHF.

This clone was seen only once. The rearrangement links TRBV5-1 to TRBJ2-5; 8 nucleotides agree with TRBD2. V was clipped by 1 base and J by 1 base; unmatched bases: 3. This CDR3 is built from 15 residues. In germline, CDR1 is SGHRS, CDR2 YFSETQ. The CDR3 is CASSLRRGVQETQYF. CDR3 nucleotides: TGCGCCAGCAGCTTGAGGCGGGGGGTCCAAGAGACCCAGTACTTC.

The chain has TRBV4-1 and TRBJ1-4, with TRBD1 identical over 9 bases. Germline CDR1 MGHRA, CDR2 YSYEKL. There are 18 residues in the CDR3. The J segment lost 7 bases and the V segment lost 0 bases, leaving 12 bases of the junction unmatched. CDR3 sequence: CASSQDRDRVAIGEKLFF. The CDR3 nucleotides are TGCGCCAGCAGCCAAGATCGGGACAGGGTTGCAATTGGTGAAAAACTGTTTTTT.

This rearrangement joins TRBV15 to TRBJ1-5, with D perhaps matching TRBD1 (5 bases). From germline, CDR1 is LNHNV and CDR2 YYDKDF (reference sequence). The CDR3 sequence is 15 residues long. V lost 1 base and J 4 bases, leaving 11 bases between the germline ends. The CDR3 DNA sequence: TGTGCCACCAGCAGAGTACAGGAAAGTAATCAGCCCCAGCATTTT. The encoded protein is CATSRVQESNQPQHF.

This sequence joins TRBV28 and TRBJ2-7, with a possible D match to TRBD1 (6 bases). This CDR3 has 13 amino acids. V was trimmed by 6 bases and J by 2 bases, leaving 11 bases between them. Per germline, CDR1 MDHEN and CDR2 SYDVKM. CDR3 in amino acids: CASRARGPYEQYF. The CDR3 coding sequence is TGTGCCAGCAGGGCCAGGGGACCCTACGAGCAGTACTTC. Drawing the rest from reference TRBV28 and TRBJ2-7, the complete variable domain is DVKVTQSSRYLVKRTGEKVFLECVQDMDHENMFWYRQDPGLGLRLIYFSYDVKMKEKGDIPEGYSVSREKKERFSLILESASTNQTSMYLCASRARGPYEQYFGPGTRLTVT.

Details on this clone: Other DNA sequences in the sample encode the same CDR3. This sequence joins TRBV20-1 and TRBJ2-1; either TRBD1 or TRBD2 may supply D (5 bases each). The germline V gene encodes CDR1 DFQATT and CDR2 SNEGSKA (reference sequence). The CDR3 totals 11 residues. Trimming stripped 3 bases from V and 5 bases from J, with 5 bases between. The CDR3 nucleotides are TGCAGTGCTAGGGGGGACAATGAGCAGTTCTTC. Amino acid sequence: CSARGDNEQFF.

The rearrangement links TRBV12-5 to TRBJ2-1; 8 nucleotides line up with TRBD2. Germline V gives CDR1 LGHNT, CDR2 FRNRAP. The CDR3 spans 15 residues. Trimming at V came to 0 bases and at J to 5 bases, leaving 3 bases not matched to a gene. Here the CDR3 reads CASGLVQRGNNEQFF. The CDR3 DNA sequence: TGTGCTAGTGGTTTGGTACAGCGGGGGAACAATGAGCAGTTCTTC.

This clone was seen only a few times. Written as DNA, the CDR3 is TGTGCCTGCAAAGCAGGGCGGGGACCCTACGAGCAGTACTTC. Translating gives CACKAGRGPYEQYF. V and J are TRBV30 and TRBJ2-7, with TRBD2 as a possible D gene (6 bases). The germline V gene encodes CDR1 GTSNPN and CDR2 SVGIG (reference sequence). The CDR3 consists of 14 residues. V gave up 6 bases and J gave up 2 bases, with 17 bases separating them.

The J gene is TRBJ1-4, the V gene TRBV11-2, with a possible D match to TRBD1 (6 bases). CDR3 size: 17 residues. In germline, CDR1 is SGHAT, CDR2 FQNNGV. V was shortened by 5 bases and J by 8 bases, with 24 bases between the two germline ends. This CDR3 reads CASSVKIRQVGMEKLFF. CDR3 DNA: TGTGCCAGCAGCGTTAAAATTAGACAGGTGGGGATGGAAAAACTGTTTTTT.

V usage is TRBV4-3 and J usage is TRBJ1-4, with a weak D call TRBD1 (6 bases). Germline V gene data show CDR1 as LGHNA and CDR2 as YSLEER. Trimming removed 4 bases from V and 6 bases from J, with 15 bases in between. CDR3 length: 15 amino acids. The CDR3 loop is CASSRGQGTYEKLFF. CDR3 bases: TGCGCCAGCAGCCGAGGCCAGGGGACCTATGAAAAACTGTTTTTT.

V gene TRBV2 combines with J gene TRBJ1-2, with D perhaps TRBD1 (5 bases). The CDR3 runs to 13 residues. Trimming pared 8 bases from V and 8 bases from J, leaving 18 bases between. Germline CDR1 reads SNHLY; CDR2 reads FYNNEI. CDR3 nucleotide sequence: TGTGCCAGCGGGACCACATCTTTGAGCGGCTACACCTTC. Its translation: CASGTTSLSGYTF.

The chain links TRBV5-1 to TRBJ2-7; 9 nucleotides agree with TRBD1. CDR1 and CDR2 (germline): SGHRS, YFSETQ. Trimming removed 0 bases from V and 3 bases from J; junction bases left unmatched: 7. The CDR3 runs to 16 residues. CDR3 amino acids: CASSLGLGQGFYEQYF. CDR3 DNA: TGCGCCAGCAGCTTGGGCCTGGGACAGGGTTTCTACGAGCAGTACTTC.

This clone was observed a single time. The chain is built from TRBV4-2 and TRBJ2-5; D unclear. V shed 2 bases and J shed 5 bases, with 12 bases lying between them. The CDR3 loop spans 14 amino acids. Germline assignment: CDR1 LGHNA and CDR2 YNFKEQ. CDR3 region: CASSQIDGSETQYF. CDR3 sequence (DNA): TGTGCCAGCAGCCAAATAGACGGCTCTGAGACCCAGTACTTC.

Here the CDR3 reads CASSLITDRLGAFF. In nucleotides, the CDR3 is TGTGCCAGCAGTTTGATTACAGACCGGTTAGGAGCTTTCTTT. The V call is TRBV28, the J call TRBJ1-1; no clear D gene. CDR3 length equals 14 residues. Trimming pared 3 bases from V and 10 bases from J, leaving 18 bases between. CDR1 MDHEN and CDR2 SYDVKM come from the germline V gene.

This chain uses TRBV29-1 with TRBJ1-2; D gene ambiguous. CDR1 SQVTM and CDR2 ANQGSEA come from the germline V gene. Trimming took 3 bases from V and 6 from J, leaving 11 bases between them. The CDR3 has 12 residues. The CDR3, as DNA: TGCAGCGTTGATTTTAGCACGAATGGCTACACCTTC. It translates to CSVDFSTNGYTF.

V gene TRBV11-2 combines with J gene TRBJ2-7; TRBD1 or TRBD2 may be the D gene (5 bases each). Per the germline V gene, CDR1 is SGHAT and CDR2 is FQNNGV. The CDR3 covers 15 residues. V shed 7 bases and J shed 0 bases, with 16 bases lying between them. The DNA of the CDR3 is TGTGCCAGCACCCCTCTCCGGGGCAGCTCCTACGAGCAGTACTTC. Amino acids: CASTPLRGSSYEQYF.

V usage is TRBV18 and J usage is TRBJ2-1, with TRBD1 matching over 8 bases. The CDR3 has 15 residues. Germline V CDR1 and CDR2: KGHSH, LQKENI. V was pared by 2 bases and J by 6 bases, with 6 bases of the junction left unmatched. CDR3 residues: CASSPAGGTGNEQFF. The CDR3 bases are TGTGCCAGCTCACCAGCAGGGGGGACAGGCAATGAGCAGTTCTTC.

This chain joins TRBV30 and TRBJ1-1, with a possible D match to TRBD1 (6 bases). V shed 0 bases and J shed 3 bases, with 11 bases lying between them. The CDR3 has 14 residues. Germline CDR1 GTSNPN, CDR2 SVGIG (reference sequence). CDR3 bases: TGTGCCTGGAGTGTACCAGGGGCTTACACTGAAGCTTTCTTT. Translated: CAWSVPGAYTEAFF.

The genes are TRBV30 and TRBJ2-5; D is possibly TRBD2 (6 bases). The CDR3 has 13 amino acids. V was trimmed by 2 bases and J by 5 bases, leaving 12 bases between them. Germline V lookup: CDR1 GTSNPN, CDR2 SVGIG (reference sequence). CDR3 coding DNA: TGTGCCTGGAGTTTGGGACTTTGGGAGACCCAGTACTTC. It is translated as CAWSLGLWETQYF.

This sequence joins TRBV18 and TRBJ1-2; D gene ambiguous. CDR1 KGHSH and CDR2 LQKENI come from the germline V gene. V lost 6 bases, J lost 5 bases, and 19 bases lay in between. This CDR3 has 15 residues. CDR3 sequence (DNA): TGTGCCAGCTCCCCCAGCGGGCTCGGAGGATATGGCTACACCTTC. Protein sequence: CASSPSGLGGYGYTF.